The 8 T cell receptor beta chains below all came from one sample that was sequenced in a study of tumor-infiltrating lymphocytes in primary liver carcinoma. The study co-extracted DNA and RNA from about 19-30 mg of unsorted bulk tissue. TCR beta cDNA was prepared out of 500 ng total RNA by means of a constant-region primer. Libraries of TCR beta came from three nested multiplex PCR rounds with slightly modified ARM-PCR. TRBV1-TRBV30 forward primers paired with a C-beta reverse primer were used in the first two PCR rounds, which ran roughly 9 cycles each. Using its own MiXCR run on the multiplex PCR reads, TCRdb lists one record per CDR3 protein. The table has 100,000 to 150,000 distinct CDR3 sequences, under 65% seen once; the top ten hold less than 10%. The sample consisted of liver tumor tissue from sampling region 3. Subset reported: tumor region T3, left-lateral pole. The receptors shown here come from a woman aged 55 to 70 with primary liver carcinoma and hepatitis B virus infection.

Regarding this clonotype: The germline gene is not matched at one end of the junction; a read error may be the cause. This chain uses TRBV12-5 with TRBJ2-2; TRBD2 is a possible D gene (6 bases). The CDR3 has 17 residues. From germline, CDR1 is LGHNT and CDR2 FRNRAP. The chain's CDR3 is CVSGSEFPGAEGRELFF. The CDR3 DNA reads as TGTGTTAGTGGTTCCGAATTCCCGGGAGCAGAAGGCAGGGAGCTGTTTTTT.

In the case of this clonotype: Relative to the germline gene, one junction end is altered; a read error may explain this. This chain links TRBV6-5 with TRBJ1-6; D gene uncertain. The germline V gene encodes CDR1 MNHEY and CDR2 SVGAGI. The CDR3 is made up of 15 amino acids. Here the CDR3 reads CTSSCSGSVGSPLHF. The CDR3 DNA reads as TGTACCAGCAGTTGCTCTGGGAGTGTTGGATCACCCCTCCACTTT.

About this clonotype itself: One junction end does not reproduce the germline sequence, and a read error may be involved. The chain couples TRBV29-1 to TRBJ2-7; D is perhaps TRBD1 (6 bases). The CDR3 has 14 residues. The germline CDR1 and CDR2 sequences are SQVTM and ANQGSEA. The CDR3: CIVEGGRSDYEQYF. CDR3 DNA sequence: TGCATCGTTGAAGGGGGTCGGTCGGACTACGAGCAGTACTTC.

This clonotype was detected a few times. A much larger clone differs by one base, so this may be a read error. As DNA, the CDR3 is TGTGTCAGCAGGAGCGAAAGTAGCACAGATACGCAGTATTTT. It codes for CVSRSESSTDTQYF. The rearrangement joins TRBV6-1 to TRBJ2-3; D gene ambiguous. The germline V gene encodes CDR1 MNHNS and CDR2 SASEGT. The CDR3 spans 14 residues.

Concerning this clonotype: This may come from a read error, since a much larger clone is one base off. The chain joins TRBV5-1 to TRBJ2-7; possible D gene TRBD1, 6 bases. The CDR3 is 15 amino acids. Germline CDR1 is SGHRS and CDR2 is YFSETQ. The CDR3 loop reads CASSLDRVYSYEQCF. CDR3 in DNA: TGCGCCAGCAGCTTGGACAGGGTATACTCCTACGAGCAGTGCTTC.

About this clonotype itself: A read error may explain this, as a much larger clone is one base away. This chain links TRBV7-8 with TRBJ2-7; D is unclear. Germline values: CDR1 SGHVS, CDR2 FQNEAQ. The V and J ends lost 5 bases and 7 bases respectively, with 12 bases between them. The CDR3 spans 12 residues. This CDR3 is CASSPRHLEQYF. CDR3 bases: TGTGCCAGCAGCCCCAGGCACCTGGAGCAGTACTTC.

With respect to this clonotype: A much larger clone differs by one base, so this may be a read error. The rearrangement links TRBV5-1 to TRBJ2-5, with 7 bases fitting TRBD2. In germline, CDR1 is SGHRS, CDR2 YFSETQ. Germline trimming cut 3 bases from V and 2 bases from J; bases unmatched to any gene: 10. The CDR3 spans 16 residues. CDR3 bases: TGCGCCAGCAGCTGGGAGGGGAGAGGGGTACAAGAGACCCAGTACTTC. Its translation: CASSWEGRGVQETQYF. Combining the CDR3 with reference TRBV5-1 and TRBJ2-5 gives the whole variable domain KAGVTQTPRYLIKTRGQQVTLSCSPISGHRSVSWYQQTPGQGLQFLFEYFSETQRNKGNFPGRFSGRQFSNSRSEMNVSTLELGDSALYLCASSWEGRGVQETQYFGPGTRLLVL.

With regard to this clonotype: A much bigger clone sits one base away, suggesting this may be a read error. The chain couples TRBV11-2 to TRBJ2-7, with 9 positions matching TRBD1. CDR3 length: 15 residues. The V gene's germline CDR1 is SGHAT and CDR2 FQNNGV. CDR3 bases: TGTGCCAACAGCTTACGATGGACAGGGGAAAACGAGCAGTACTTC. It codes for CANSLRWTGENEQYF.